This T cell receptor (beta chain) was captured in a study of regulatory T cells in long-lasting Graves disease. General observations from the study: Newly diagnosed patients shared about a thousand public clonotypes; persistent patients shared around 2,800. Persistent cases of Graves' showed reduced TCR diversity relative to newly diagnosed patients.

Time point of the sample: newly diagnosed GD, antithyroid drugs for less than 3 months. The TCR library was made from RNA that had been extracted from PBMCs in TRIzol. Construction of the TCR beta libraries employed iRepertoire HTBI primers in conjunction with Arm-PCR of CDR3 regions. Each CDR3 protein gets one entry after TCRdb re-called the multiplex PCR reads with MiXCR. Seen here are roughly 320,000 distinct CDR3 sequences, over 15% observed once, and the top ten hold just under 30%. Germline V gives CDR1 GTSNPN, CDR2 SVGIG (reference sequence). There are 12 residues in the CDR3. This clonotype appeared a few times. Its antigen is unidentified. Germline and junction disagree at one end, which may indicate a read error. These same records also appear under a second study, on T cells in Graves' hyperthyroidism and ophthalmopathy. As reported in that work: Diagnosing involved the use of clinical symptoms, serum thyroxine and TRAb, thyroid ultrasound and orbital computed tomography. HTBI primers were the set used in a first-round RT-PCR of the TCR CDR3.

This specimen consisted of peripheral blood mononuclear cells (PBMCs), obtained at new diagnosis, from a patient treated with antithyroid drugs. The V and J genes are TRBV30 and TRBJ1-6; no definite D call. The TCR was taken from a man aged 40-55 years with Graves disease. The DNA for the CDR3 is TGTGCCTGGGGTGCCTGCCGGGAGTTGGCCTTTTTT. It is translated as CAWGACRELAFF.